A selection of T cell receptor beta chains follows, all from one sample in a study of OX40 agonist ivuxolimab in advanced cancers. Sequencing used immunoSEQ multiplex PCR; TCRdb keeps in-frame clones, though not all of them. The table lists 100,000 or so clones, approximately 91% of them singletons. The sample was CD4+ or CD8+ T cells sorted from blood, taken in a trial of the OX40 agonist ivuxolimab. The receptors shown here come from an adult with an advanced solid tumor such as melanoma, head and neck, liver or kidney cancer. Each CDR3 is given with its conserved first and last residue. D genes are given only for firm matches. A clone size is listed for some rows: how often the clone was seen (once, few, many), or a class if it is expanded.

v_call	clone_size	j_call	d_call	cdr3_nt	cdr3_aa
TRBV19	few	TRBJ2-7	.	TGTGCCAGTACGGCGACTACCTCAGCGCGCGAGCAGTACTTC	CASTATTSAREQYF
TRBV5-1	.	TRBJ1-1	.	TGCGCCAGCAGCTCCGCGACGGGGGGAGCTGAAGCTTTCTTT	CASSSATGGAEAFF
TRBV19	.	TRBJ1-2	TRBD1	TGTGCCAGTAGTATGGGAGGACAGGGGGCTTTTGGCTACACCTTC	CASSMGGQGAFGYTF
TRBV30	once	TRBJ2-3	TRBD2	TGTGCCTGGAACCTACTAGCGGGAGGGACAGATACGCAGTATTTT	CAWNLLAGGTDTQYF
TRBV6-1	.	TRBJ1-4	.	TGTGCCAGCAGAGAGAGAAGCTCTAATGAAAAACTGTTTTTT	CASRERSSNEKLFF
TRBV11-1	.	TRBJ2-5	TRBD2	TGTGCCAGCAGCAAACTAGCGGGAGACTTGTACCAAGAGACCCAGTACTTC	CASSKLAGDLYQETQYF
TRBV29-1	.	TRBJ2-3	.	TGCAGTGGGGTGGGAGTATTTGCAGATACGCAGTATTTT	CSGVGVFADTQYF
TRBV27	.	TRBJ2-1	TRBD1	TGTGCCAGCAGTCTGACAGGGGCAAGCTCCTACAATGAGCAGTTCTTC	CASSLTGASSYNEQFF
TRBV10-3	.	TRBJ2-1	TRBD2	TGTGCCATCGGGGGTAGCGGGAGGGCAGGGGAGCAGTTCTTC	CAIGGSGRAGEQFF
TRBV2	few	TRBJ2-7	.	TGTGCCAGCAGCAGCTCCTACGAGCAGTACTTC	CASSSSYEQYF
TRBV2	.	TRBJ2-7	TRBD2	TGTGCCAGCAGTCTAGCGGGAGTGGACTACGAGCAGTACTTC	CASSLAGVDYEQYF
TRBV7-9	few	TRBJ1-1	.	TGTGCCAGCAGTCCTGCAGGGGCTGATACTGAAGCTTTCTTT	CASSPAGADTEAFF
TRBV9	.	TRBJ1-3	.	TGTGCCAGCAGCCAAAGCTCTGGAAACACCATATATTTT	CASSQSSGNTIYF
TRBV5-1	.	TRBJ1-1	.	TGCGCCAGCAGCCCCGAGCCCCACCGATCCCAGGAAGCTTTCTTT	CASSPEPHRSQEAFF
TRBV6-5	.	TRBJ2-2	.	TGTGCCACCACCGACACCGGGGAGCTGTTTTTT	CATTDTGELFF
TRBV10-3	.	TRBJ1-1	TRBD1	TGTGCCATCAGTGAACAGTCCGACAGGGGGGGTAGCATGAACACTGAAGCTTTCTTT	CAISEQSDRGGSMNTEAFF
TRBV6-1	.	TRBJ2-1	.	TGTGCCAGCATTGCCGGGCCTTATAACGGTGAGCAGTTCTTC	CASIAGPYNGEQFF
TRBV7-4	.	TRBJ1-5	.	TGTGCCAGCAGCTTCTTCCATCAGCCCCAGCATTTT	CASSFFHQPQHF
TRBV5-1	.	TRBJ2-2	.	TGCGCCAGCAGCCCGGCCGGGACGGCGAACACCGGGGAGCTGTTTTTT	CASSPAGTANTGELFF
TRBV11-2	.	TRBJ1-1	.	TGTGCCAGCAGCTTATACTCAGAGAACACTGAAGCTTTCTTT	CASSLYSENTEAFF
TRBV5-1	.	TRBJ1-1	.	TGCGCCAGCAGCTTGGAACGGAGGGAGACTGAAGCTTTCTTT	CASSLERRETEAFF
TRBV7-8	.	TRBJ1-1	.	TGTGCCAGCAGCTTAGTGACAGGCCTAGGAGGGACTGAAGCTTTCTTT	CASSLVTGLGGTEAFF
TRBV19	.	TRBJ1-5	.	TGTGCCAGTAGTGGATGGGGGTTTGGCAATCAGCCCCAGCATTTT	CASSGWGFGNQPQHF
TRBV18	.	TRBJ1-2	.	TGTGCCAGCTCCGCGGTGGAGAGACAACCCTATGGCTACACCTTC	CASSAVERQPYGYTF
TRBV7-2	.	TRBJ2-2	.	TGTGCCAGCAGCGGAGTGGGGTTTACCACCGGGGAGCTGTTTTTT	CASSGVGFTTGELFF
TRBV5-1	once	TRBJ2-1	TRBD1	TGCGCCAGCAGACCGGGACAGGGATACAATGAGCAGTTCTTC	CASRPGQGYNEQFF
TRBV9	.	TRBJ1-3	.	TGTGCCAGCAGCGTAGAGGGAAACACCATATATTTT	CASSVEGNTIYF
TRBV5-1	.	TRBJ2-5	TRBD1	TGCGCCAGCAGCTTGGTTTCAGGGGGCGCAGAGACCCAGTACTTC	CASSLVSGGAETQYF
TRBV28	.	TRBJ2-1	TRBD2	TGTGCCAGCAGTCGTACCTTTGGACTAGCGGGGGACAATGAGCAGTTCTTC	CASSRTFGLAGDNEQFF
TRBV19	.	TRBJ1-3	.	TGTGCCAGTAGTTCTATCCAGGGTTCTGGAAACACCATATATTTT	CASSSIQGSGNTIYF
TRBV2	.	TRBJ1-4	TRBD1	TGTGCCAGCACCCGGACAGGACAAGAAAAACTGTTTTTT	CASTRTGQEKLFF
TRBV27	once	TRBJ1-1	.	TGTGCCAGCAAGGAAACGGACGGGAACACTGAAGCTTTCTTT	CASKETDGNTEAFF
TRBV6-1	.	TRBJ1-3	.	TGTGCCAGCAGTGAAGATCTCAGGGGAGGGGTTGGAAACACCATATATTTT	CASSEDLRGGVGNTIYF
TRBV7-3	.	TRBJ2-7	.	TGTGCCAGCAGCTTAGTCCCGACGGGGGAGCAGTACTTC	CASSLVPTGEQYF
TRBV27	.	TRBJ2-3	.	TGTGCCAGCAGAAGCGGTTGGAGCACAGATACGCAGTATTTT	CASRSGWSTDTQYF
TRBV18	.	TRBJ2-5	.	TGTGCCAGCTCCCTGCAACAAGAGACCCAGTACTTC	CASSLQQETQYF
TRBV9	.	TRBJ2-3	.	TGTGCCAGCAGCGTAGGCCCCGACACAGATACGCAGTATTTT	CASSVGPDTDTQYF
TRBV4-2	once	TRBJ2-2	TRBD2	TGTGCCAGCAGCCGGGAGGCCGTTGGACTAGCGGGAGTCGGGGAGCTGTTTTTT	CASSREAVGLAGVGELFF
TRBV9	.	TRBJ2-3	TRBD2	TGTGCCAGCAGCGTAGAGCTCCTAGCGGGGTTACCCACAGATACGCAGTATTTT	CASSVELLAGLPTDTQYF
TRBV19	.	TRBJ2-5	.	TGTGCCAGTAGTTTTTCGGGGGCCCGAGGTAAAGAGACCCAGTACTTC	CASSFSGARGKETQYF
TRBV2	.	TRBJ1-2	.	TGTGCCAGCAGTGACAAAGCGAGCAGGGCCTATGGCTACACCTTC	CASSDKASRAYGYTF